These 23 T cell receptor beta chains were sequenced from one sample in a study of blood T cells in healthy people across ages (dated by TCRdb to about 2015). To prepare the library, 5' RACE was applied. The sequencing machine was an Illumina HiSeq 2500. A second PCR of roughly 7 to 11 cycles was performed with a sample-barcoded 5' primer and a J-beta primer mix. TCRdb trimmed the raw reads at Q25, called clones with MiXCR and kept productive beta chains. When rows share a CDR3 protein, they turn into one entry using the most common DNA and genes. The sample data list around 1,000,000 distinct CDR3 sequences, and 25% of these were observed just once. The top ten clonotypes cover around 0.75% of the sample. These records were also assigned to another study, of T cells of mothers and their children.

The specimen sequenced was blood. These receptors were collected from a girl aged 2-10 years in good health.

There are a few counts of this clonotype. The chain has TRBV7-9 and TRBJ1-2; 9 bases agree with TRBD1. V shed 5 bases, J shed 8 bases, and the junction held 6 bases outside the gene matches. This CDR3 has 13 residues. Germline V gives CDR1 SEHNR, CDR2 FQNEAQ (reference sequence). The CDR3 sequence: CASSPPGQGGYTF. For the CDR3, the DNA is TGTGCCAGCAGCCCCCCGGGACAGGGAGGCTACACCTTC.

This clonotype has more than one count but fewer than ten. This sequence joins TRBV5-1 and TRBJ2-5; D gene ambiguous. The J call is uncertain, as TRBJ2-1 better fits the DNA end. Germline lookup yields CDR1 SGHRS and CDR2 YFSETQ. This CDR3 comprises 14 residues. CDR3 loop: CASSRTTDYNEQFF. CDR3 nucleotides: TGCGCCAGCAGTAGAACCACGGACTACAATGAGCAGTTCTTC.

The genes are TRBV6-1 and TRBJ2-5; perhaps TRBD2 as D (5 bases). The germline V gene has CDR1 MNHNS and CDR2 SASEGT. Trimming removed 9 bases at V and 7 bases at J, with 15 bases between. The CDR3 totals 12 residues. In DNA, the CDR3 is TGTGCCAGTATGTGGAGCGGCGGGACCCAGTACTTC. Encoded protein: CASMWSGGTQYF.

V usage is TRBV7-9 and J usage is TRBJ1-2; 10 bases align to TRBD1. V lost 5 bases to trimming and J lost 4 bases; unmatched junction nucleotides: 7. The V gene's germline CDR1 is SEHNR and CDR2 FQNEAQ (reference sequence). CDR3 length: 15 residues. CDR3 amino acids: CASSPRDRGLYGYTF. The CDR3 DNA is TGTGCCAGCAGCCCGCGGGACAGGGGTCTCTATGGCTACACCTTC.

The sample holds a few counts of this clonotype. The V gene is TRBV28, the J gene TRBJ1-1, with D perhaps matching TRBD1 (5 bases). The CDR3 length is 14 residues. V lost 4 bases, J lost 5 bases, and 14 bases lay in between. Germline loops: CDR1 MDHEN, CDR2 SYDVKM. CDR3 loop: CASSSSSRGTEAFF. DNA of the CDR3: TGTGCCAGCAGTTCTAGTAGCCGGGGGACTGAAGCTTTCTTT.

Here the CDR3 reads CASRPQARPEAFF. The CDR3 DNA reads TGTGCCAGCAGGCCACAAGCACGGCCTGAAGCTTTCTTT. The V call is TRBV12-3 or TRBV12-4, the J call TRBJ1-1, with no clear D. Trimming shortened V by 6 bases and J by 6 bases, and 14 bases separated the two germline ends. This CDR3 has 13 residues.

The chain has TRBV28 and TRBJ2-5; the match to TRBD2 covers 7 bases. Germline lookup yields CDR1 MDHEN and CDR2 SYDVKM. With 9 bases clipped from V and 1 base from J, the junction kept 8 bases outside the gene matches. There are 14 residues in the CDR3. The CDR3 DNA follows: TGTGCCAGTGGTACAGCGGGGCTCCAAGAGACCCAGTACTTC. Translating it yields CASGTAGLQETQYF. Together with reference TRBV28 and TRBJ2-5, the CDR3 gives the full variable domain: DVKVTQSSRYLVKRTGEKVFLECVQDMDHENMFWYRQDPGLGLRLIYFSYDVKMKEKGDIPEGYSVSREKKERFSLILESASTNQTSMYLCASGTAGLQETQYFGPGTRLLVL.

The chain combines TRBV2 with TRBJ1-2; D gene unclear. The length of the CDR3 is 15 residues. The germline V gene has CDR1 SNHLY and CDR2 FYNNEI. Trimming stripped 6 bases from V and 4 bases from J, with 18 bases between. This CDR3 is CASSDGLTTFYGYTF. The CDR3 region has the DNA TGTGCCAGCAGCGACGGACTCACAACTTTCTATGGCTACACCTTC.

J is TRBJ1-4 and V is TRBV12-3 or TRBV12-4; a weak D match, TRBD1 (5 bases). The V end was cut by 5 bases, the J end by 6 bases, with 16 bases between. This CDR3 spans 15 amino acids. Here the CDR3 DNA reads TGTGCCAGCAGTCGAGGGACTAAAGGGTATGAAAAACTGTTTTTT. Protein product: CASSRGTKGYEKLFF.

The chain combines TRBV12-3 or TRBV12-4 with TRBJ1-4; the D is unclear. Trimming stripped 10 bases from V and 8 bases from J, with 17 bases between. The CDR3 runs 13 residues. CDR3 sequence: CAISELASEKLFF. The CDR3 nucleotides are TGTGCCATCTCGGAACTAGCTAGCGAAAAACTGTTTTTT.

This clonotype was recorded many times. The chain joins TRBV12-3 or TRBV12-4 to TRBJ2-3; 13 nucleotides align to TRBD2. With V trimmed by 5 bases and J by 8 bases, 10 bases remained unmatched. The CDR3 has 16 amino acids. CDR3 sequence: CASSPALLAGGVTQYF. The CDR3 bases are TGTGCCAGCAGTCCTGCACTACTAGCGGGAGGGGTTACGCAGTATTTT.

This chain connects TRBV6-6 to TRBJ2-7; 9 bases are a match to TRBD1. With 8 bases clipped from V and 5 bases from J, the junction kept 10 bases outside the gene matches. CDR3 length equals 14 residues. The germline gives CDR1 MNHNY, CDR2 SVGAGI (reference sequence). The DNA for the CDR3 is TGTGCCAGCGGCTCCGGGACAGGGAACCACGAGCAGTACTTC. Amino acids: CASGSGTGNHEQYF.

Ten or more counts support this clonotype. The chain is built from TRBV6-1 and TRBJ1-2, with 7 bases matching TRBD1. The germline V gene encodes CDR1 MNHNS and CDR2 SASEGT. V lost 4 bases, J lost 8 bases, and 1 base stayed unmatched. This CDR3 is 11 amino acids long. The CDR3 loop reads CASSGQGGYTF. DNA of the CDR3: TGTGCCAGCAGTGGACAGGGAGGCTACACCTTC.

The CDR3 DNA reads TGTGCCACCAGTGATTTGTTGGGCGCCGGCGAGACCCAGTACTTC. Encoded protein: CATSDLLGAGETQYF. J is TRBJ2-5 and V is TRBV24-1; unclear D gene. CDR3 size: 15 residues. V was pared by 0 bases and J by 5 bases, with 12 bases between. Germline assignment: CDR1 KGHDR and CDR2 SFDVKD.

The V gene is TRBV7-9, the J gene TRBJ2-2, with a possible D match to TRBD2 (6 bases). The CDR3 runs to 14 residues. Germline V gives CDR1 SEHNR, CDR2 FQNEAQ (reference sequence). V lost 1 base to trimming and J lost 8 bases, with 11 bases between them. The CDR3 sequence: CASSLGPGLGELFF. The CDR3 coding sequence is TGTGCCAGCAGCTTAGGACCCGGACTAGGGGAGCTGTTTTTT.

The table lists this clonotype with a few counts. A read error may account for a junction end that differs from germline. The chain has TRBV28 and TRBJ2-5; 8 bases are shared with TRBD2. Germline V gene lookup returns CDR1 MDHEN and CDR2 SYDVKM. The CDR3 contains 11 residues. The CDR3 DNA reads TGTGCCAGCCTTCGGGAGGGACCCCCGTTCTTC. Translation gives CASLREGPPFF.

The J gene is TRBJ2-7, the V gene TRBV15; tentative D call: TRBD1 (8 bases). Germline CDR1 reads LNHNV; CDR2 reads YYDKDF (reference sequence). The CDR3 extends over 15 amino acids. Trimming took off 4 bases at V and 5 bases at J, with 18 bases between the two ends. CDR3 sequence: CATSTTTGGVDEQYF. CDR3 DNA sequence: TGTGCCACCAGCACGACAACAGGGGGGGTCGACGAGCAGTACTTC. Full variable domain (rest looked up from reference TRBV15 and TRBJ2-7): DAMVIQNPRYQVTQFGKPVTLSCSQTLNHNVMYWYQQKSSQAPKLLFHYYDKDFNNEADTPDNFQSRRPNTSFCFLDIRSPGLGDTAMYLCATSTTTGGVDEQYFGPGTRLTVT.

CDR3 nucleotide sequence: TGCAGCGTTGAAGTTGTGGGCAAAGAGACCCAGTACTTC. This codes for CSVEVVGKETQYF. The chain couples TRBV29-1 to TRBJ2-5, with D unclear. CDR1 is SQVTM and CDR2 is ANQGSEA in the germline V gene. The CDR3 is 13 amino acids. Trimming left V 1 base short and J 3 bases short, with 9 bases between.

This clonotype was observed a few times. The chain uses TRBV5-1 and TRBJ2-7; 7 bases match TRBD1. Germline lookup yields CDR1 SGHRS and CDR2 YFSETQ. V lost 2 bases to trimming and J lost 0 bases; unmatched junction nucleotides: 11. This CDR3 comprises 17 residues. The CDR3: CASSFRNRDSSSYEQYF. The CDR3 coding sequence is TGCGCCAGCAGCTTCCGTAACCGGGACAGCAGCTCCTACGAGCAGTACTTC.

In this sample, this clonotype turned up a few times. The genes are TRBV12-3 or TRBV12-4 and TRBJ2-5, with D perhaps matching TRBD2 (5 bases). V was pared by 4 bases and J by 7 bases, with 7 bases between. The CDR3 runs to 11 residues. CDR3: CASSYEGTQYF. The CDR3 nucleotides read TGTGCCAGCAGTTATGAGGGGACCCAGTACTTC.

The chain is built from TRBV7-9 and TRBJ1-1, with no clear D. The CDR3 has 13 amino acids. The germline CDR1 and CDR2 sequences are SEHNR and FQNEAQ (reference sequence). Trimming shortened V by 0 bases and J by 5 bases, and 7 bases separated the two germline ends. CDR3 residues: CASSLAQETEAFF. CDR3 nucleotide sequence: TGTGCCAGCAGCTTAGCGCAAGAAACTGAAGCTTTCTTT. The full variable domain, completed using reference TRBV7-9 and TRBJ1-1, is DTGVSQNPRHKITKRGQNVTFRCDPISEHNRLYWYRQTLGQGPEFLTYFQNEAQLEKSRLLSDRFSAERPKGSFSTLEIQRTEQGDSAMYLCASSLAQETEAFFGQGTRLTVV.

The rearrangement links TRBV3-1 to TRBJ2-7, with TRBD2 matching 8 bases. The CDR3 is 15 residues long. Germline V lookup: CDR1 LGHDT, CDR2 YNNKEL (reference sequence). Losses at the gene ends were 0 bases for V and 7 bases for J; bases not matched to a gene: 8. CDR3 protein: CASSQDRTSGREQYF. CDR3 coding DNA: TGTGCCAGCAGCCAAGATAGAACTAGCGGAAGGGAGCAGTACTTC.

The chain uses TRBV6-1 and TRBJ1-4, with D perhaps TRBD1 (5 bases). The CDR3 runs to 16 residues. Per germline, CDR1 MNHNS and CDR2 SASEGT. Trimming took off 4 bases at V and 5 bases at J, with 17 bases between the two ends. CDR3 amino acids: CASSGPLGGINEKLFF. CDR3 DNA sequence: TGTGCCAGCAGTGGACCGTTGGGGGGGATAAATGAAAAACTGTTTTTT.